The clone carrying this T cell receptor (beta chain) was seen only a few times. Its antigen is as yet unknown. The sample is drawn from a study of T-cell reconstitution after alpha-beta-depleted transplantation in children. The library targeted TCRbeta and was prepared with unique molecular identifiers. Each CDR3 protein is one row after TCRdb ran MiXCR on the PCR reads. The table shows about 590,000 distinct CDR3 sequences, with 10% to 15% occurring only once. Study results and caveats: Some patients showed high day-60 TCRbeta diversity, which derived from surviving recipient T cells and thymic progenitors. Expanded graft clones, several hundred of them, were reportedly the source of alpha-beta T cells about two months after transplant. A year post-transplant, T-cell counts and diversity derived mostly from newly produced T cells.

The CDR3 consists of 15 residues. The J segment lost 0 bases and the V segment lost 2 bases, leaving 3 bases of the junction unmatched. In germline, CDR1 is SGHDT, CDR2 YYEEEE. V usage is TRBV5-6 and J usage is TRBJ1-2; 8 bases fit TRBD1. Material: PBMCs, mostly from graft donor cells, obtained 360 days after TCRalphabeta/CD19-depleted stem cell transplant. The clonotype was recovered from a male patient younger than 18 who had a stem cell transplant for acute myeloid leukemia, so the T cells may come from the graft donor. Here the CDR3 DNA reads TGTGCCAGCAGCTTCGGGACAGGAGCTAACTATGGCTACACCTTC. Its translation: CASSFGTGANYGYTF.